The 11 T cell receptor beta chains reported below all come from one sample, sequenced in a study of graft-versus-host responses after intestinal transplantation. Their antigen targets remain unknown. The assay was immunoSEQ multiplex PCR, and TCRdb's table has in-frame clones only and misses some. The table shows over 45,000 clones, with 80% to 90% occurring only once. Sequencing was performed on unstimulated CD4+ T cells sorted from spleen or lymph node cells, taken before transplant. These receptors were collected from a human donor who was the organ donor for an intestinal transplant.

For the CDR3, the DNA is TGTGCCATCAGTGCGCTTGGCAGCGATGAGCAGTTCTTC. Translated: CAISALGSDEQFF. This sequence joins TRBV10-3 and TRBJ2-1; D uncertain. Between the trimmed V and J ends, which lost 4 bases and 8 bases, there was a span of 12 bases. The CDR3 has 13 amino acids. Germline lookup yields CDR1 ENHRY and CDR2 SYGVKD.

The gene calls are TRBV9 and TRBJ1-1; D not certain. This CDR3 region has 14 residues. In germline, CDR1 is SGDLS, CDR2 YYNGEE. V lost 0 bases and J lost 4, with 10 bases in between. The CDR3 region has the DNA TGTGCCAGCAGCGTAGTACAGACCGTCACTGAAGCTTTCTTT. Amino acid sequence: CASSVVQTVTEAFF.

The V and J genes are TRBV10-3 and TRBJ1-1; 7 bases agree with TRBD1. The CDR3 totals 13 residues. Germline V CDR1 and CDR2: ENHRY, SYGVKD. With 6 bases clipped from V and 0 bases from J, the junction kept 1 base outside the gene matches. The CDR3 protein is CAISGTVNTEAFF. In DNA, the CDR3 is TGTGCCATCAGCGGGACAGTGAACACTGAAGCTTTCTTT.

J is TRBJ2-2 and V is TRBV29-1, with 7 bases matching TRBD1. CDR3 length: 15 residues. CDR1 and CDR2 from the germline V gene are SQVTM and ANQGSEA. The V and J ends lost 3 bases and 6 bases, in that order; junction bases with no gene match: 10. CDR3 DNA: TGCAGCGTTGAGCCCCCAGACAGGGTCCCCGGGGAGCTGTTTTTT. It is translated as CSVEPPDRVPGELFF.

This chain uses TRBV25-1 with TRBJ2-6; 9 bases are a match to TRBD1. Germline V CDR1 and CDR2: MGHDK, SYGVNS. The CDR3 has 16 residues. V lost 6 bases to trimming and J lost 2 bases; unmatched junction nucleotides: 5. The CDR3 sequence is CASRETGGAGANVLTF. In DNA, the CDR3 is TGTGCCAGCAGGGAGACAGGGGGTGCTGGGGCCAACGTCCTGACTTTC.

The gene calls are TRBV4-1 and TRBJ2-4; TRBD2 agrees at 8 bases. With 8 bases clipped from V and 1 base from J, the junction kept 10 bases outside the gene matches. Per germline, CDR1 MGHRA and CDR2 YSYEKL. This CDR3 region has 16 residues. The CDR3 region is CASSSGLNVAKNIQYF. The DNA for the CDR3 is TGCGCCAGCTCTAGCGGGCTTAACGTGGCCAAAAACATTCAGTACTTC.

The V and J genes are TRBV19 and TRBJ2-7; 9 nucleotides align to TRBD1. This CDR3 contains 13 residues. After removal of 7 bases from V and 4 bases from J, the junction contained 5 bases not matched to a gene. The germline V gene has CDR1 LNHDA and CDR2 SQIVND (reference sequence). The CDR3 loop reads CASKDRGRYEQYF. The CDR3 region has the DNA TGTGCCAGTAAGGACAGGGGAAGGTACGAGCAGTACTTC.

The chain joins TRBV28 to TRBJ2-2; D remains unclear. Germline CDR1 and CDR2: MDHEN and SYDVKM. Trimming took 3 bases from V and 2 from J, leaving 19 bases between them. This CDR3 contains 18 residues. The CDR3 nucleotides read TGTGCCAGCAGTTTTTCTGCCAGACTTAAACACAACACCGGGGAGCTGTTTTTT. Its protein product is CASSFSARLKHNTGELFF.

As to this clone: The junction shows a germline mismatch at one end, possibly a read error. V usage is TRBV7-7 and J usage is TRBJ2-2; no definite D call. The CDR3 covers 14 residues. From germline, CDR1 is SSHAT and CDR2 FNYEAQ (reference sequence). The DNA for the CDR3 is TGTGCTAGCAGCCCCTACCGGGACACCGGGGAGCTGTTTTTT. Protein: CASSPYRDTGELFF.

V and J are TRBV19 and TRBJ1-2; tentatively, D is TRBD1 (5 bases). The germline V gene encodes CDR1 LNHDA and CDR2 SQIVND (reference sequence). The CDR3 spans 16 residues. Trimming cost V 4 bases and J 4 bases, with 19 bases left between them. The CDR3 coding sequence is TGTGCCAGTAGTACCACGGGGGGGTTGGACCCCTATGGCTACACCTTC. Its protein product is CASSTTGGLDPYGYTF.

The chain carries TRBV7-3 and TRBJ2-1, with 7 bases lining up with TRBD1. V was clipped by 3 bases and J by 2 bases; unmatched bases: 7. CDR1 is SGHTA, CDR2 FQGTGA, per germline. This CDR3 has 16 residues. The CDR3 sequence is CASSFAGTEPYNEQFF. CDR3 DNA sequence: TGTGCCAGCAGCTTCGCCGGGACAGAGCCCTACAATGAGCAGTTCTTC. The full variable domain, with the rest looked up from reference TRBV7-3 and TRBJ2-1, is GAGVSQTPSNKVTEKGKYVELRCDPISGHTALYWYRQSLGQGPEFLIYFQGTGAADDSGLPNDRFFAVRPEGSVSTLKIQRTERGDSAVYLCASSFAGTEPYNEQFFGPGTRLTVL.